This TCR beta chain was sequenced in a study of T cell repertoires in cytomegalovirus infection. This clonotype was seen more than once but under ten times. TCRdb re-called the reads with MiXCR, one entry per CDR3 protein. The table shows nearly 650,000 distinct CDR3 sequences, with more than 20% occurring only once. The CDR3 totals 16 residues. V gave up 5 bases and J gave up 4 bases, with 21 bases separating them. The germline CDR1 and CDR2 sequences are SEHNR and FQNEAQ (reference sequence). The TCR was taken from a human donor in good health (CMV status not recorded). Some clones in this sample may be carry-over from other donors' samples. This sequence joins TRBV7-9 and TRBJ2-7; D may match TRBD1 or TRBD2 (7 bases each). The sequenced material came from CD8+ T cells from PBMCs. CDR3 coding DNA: TGTGCCAGCAGCACCGGCAGGGGGGGGAGCTGGTACGAGCAGTACTTC. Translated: CASSTGRGGSWYEQYF. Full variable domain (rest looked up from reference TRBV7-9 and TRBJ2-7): DTGVSQNPRHKITKRGQNVTFRCDPISEHNRLYWYRQTLGQGPEFLTYFQNEAQLEKSRLLSDRFSAERPKGSFSTLEIQRTEQGDSAMYLCASSTGRGGSWYEQYFGPGTRLTVT.